Below are 15 T cell receptor beta chains sequenced from a single sample in a study of CD8 T cells in Susac syndrome. Reverse transcription used roughly 0.45 to 1 ug RNA and random hexamers. TCRdb processed the immunoSEQ multiplex PCR reads anew with MiXCR; each CDR3 protein has one entry. Of hundreds of thousands of distinct CDR3 sequences listed, 94% are singletons. What was sequenced was CD4+ T cells from PBMCs. All receptors come from a human donor with Susac syndrome.

CDR3 nucleotide sequence: TGTGCCAGCAACCCGGGACAGCCGAACTATGGCTACACCTTC. It translates to CASNPGQPNYGYTF. The chain has TRBV9 and TRBJ1-2; TRBD1 aligns across 7 bases. Germline CDR1 and CDR2: SGDLS and YYNGEE. The CDR3 runs 14 residues. With V trimmed by 6 bases and J by 2 bases, 7 bases remained unmatched.

CDR3 loop: CSARGPRADEAKNIQYF. The CDR3 DNA reads as TGCAGTGCTAGAGGACCCCGGGCAGATGAAGCCAAAAACATTCAGTACTTC. The V gene is TRBV20-1, the J gene TRBJ2-4; D is unclear. The CDR3 spans 17 residues. Trimming removed 1 base from V and 0 bases from J, with 16 bases in between. CDR1 and CDR2 from the germline V gene are DFQATT and SNEGSKA (reference sequence).

CDR3: CASSPWTESYEQYF. The DNA for the CDR3 is TGTGCCAGCAGCCCCTGGACGGAATCCTACGAGCAGTACTTC. The chain recombines TRBV11-2 with TRBJ2-7; D gene uncertain. CDR3 length: 14 residues. V was cut by 5 bases and J by 1 base, with 12 bases left in between. CDR1 SGHAT and CDR2 FQNNGV come from the germline V gene.

The chain combines TRBV20-1 with TRBJ2-3, with 7 bases identical to TRBD1. Germline V gene data show CDR1 as DFQATT and CDR2 as SNEGSKA (reference sequence). This CDR3 comprises 14 residues. J lost 3 bases, V lost 3 bases, and 6 bases had no gene match. CDR3 loop: CSARVGGGTDTQYF. As DNA, the CDR3 is TGCAGTGCTAGGGTAGGGGGCGGAACAGATACGCAGTATTTT.

V and J are TRBV24-1 and TRBJ2-1; perhaps TRBD1 as D (5 bases). Trimming left V 6 bases short and J 0 bases short, with 17 bases between. Germline V CDR1 and CDR2: KGHDR, SFDVKD. This CDR3 has 17 residues. The CDR3: CATSPLVGQGSYNEQFF. The CDR3 DNA sequence: TGTGCCACCAGTCCCCTTGTGGGGCAGGGCTCCTACAATGAGCAGTTCTTC.

DNA of the CDR3: TGTGCCTGGAGTCAGGACAGCGAGCAGTACTTC. Residues: CAWSQDSEQYF. The chain recombines TRBV30 with TRBJ2-7; possibly TRBD1 for D (6 bases). This CDR3 has 11 residues. CDR1 is GTSNPN, CDR2 SVGIG, per germline (reference sequence). The ends were cut back, 2 bases at V and 6 bases at J, with 8 bases in the middle.

This chain connects TRBV6-2 or TRBV6-3 to TRBJ2-2; TRBD1 aligns across 7 bases. Germline V gene sequence: CDR1 MNHEY, CDR2 SVGEGT. V was clipped by 4 bases and J by 7 bases; unmatched bases: 6. This CDR3 has 14 amino acids. The CDR3 region is CASSFDRDGGELFF. The CDR3 DNA is TGTGCCAGCAGTTTCGACAGGGACGGCGGGGAGCTGTTTTTT.

This sequence joins TRBV9 and TRBJ2-2, with TRBD1 matching over 7 bases. The trim removed 1 base at V and 5 bases at J, leaving 14 bases unmatched. The germline gives CDR1 SGDLS, CDR2 YYNGEE. The CDR3 sequence is 18 residues long. For the CDR3, the DNA is TGTGCCAGCAGCGTAAAAGCAGGGGACAGAGGCCATACCGGGGAGCTGTTTTTT. This gives the protein CASSVKAGDRGHTGELFF. The complete variable domain, with remaining parts taken from reference TRBV9 and TRBJ2-2, reads DSGVTQTPKHLITATGQRVTLRCSPRSGDLSVYWYQQSLDQGLQFLIQYYNGEERAKGNILERFSAQQFPDLHSELNLSSLELGDSALYFCASSVKAGDRGHTGELFFGEGSRLTVL.

The rearrangement joins TRBV6-5 to TRBJ2-2; D unresolved. Germline lookup yields CDR1 MNHEY and CDR2 SVGAGI. The CDR3 is 15 amino acids. Trimming stripped 6 bases from V and 4 bases from J, with 15 bases between. The CDR3 nucleotides are TGTGCCAGCAGCAAAAAGGCGGCCCTCACCGGGGAGCTGTTTTTT. It translates to CASSKKAALTGELFF.

The V and J genes are TRBV7-9 and TRBJ2-3, with D unclear. Trimming cost V 1 base and J 2 bases, with 7 bases left between them. Per germline, CDR1 SEHNR and CDR2 FQNEAQ (reference sequence). This CDR3 region has 14 residues. This CDR3 is CASSLDVPTDTQYF. The CDR3, as DNA: TGTGCCAGCAGCTTAGATGTCCCCACAGATACGCAGTATTTT.

This clonotype was seen just once. The chain uses TRBV6-1 and TRBJ2-5; 11 nucleotides line up with TRBD1. The V gene end was trimmed by 10 bases and the J gene end by 0 bases; junction bases not matched to a gene: 10. The CDR3 is 16 residues long. Germline loops: CDR1 MNHNS, CDR2 SASEGT. CDR3 sequence: CATRAGDRGYQETQYF. CDR3 coding DNA: TGTGCCACCAGAGCCGGGGACAGGGGGTACCAAGAGACCCAGTACTTC.

The chain employs TRBV30 and TRBJ1-1; TRBD1 aligns across 10 bases. The germline gives CDR1 GTSNPN, CDR2 SVGIG (reference sequence). This CDR3 comprises 15 residues. V shed 4 bases and J 0 bases; nucleotides not matched to a gene: 5. CDR3 nucleotide sequence: TGTGCCTGGATGTCGGGACAGGGGATGAACACTGAAGCTTTCTTT. It codes for CAWMSGQGMNTEAFF.

This clonotype occurred once. V usage is TRBV24-1 and J usage is TRBJ2-5, with a weak D call TRBD2 (7 bases). Deletions cut 4 bases from V and 4 bases from J, with 15 bases between. The CDR3 has 15 residues. Germline values: CDR1 KGHDR, CDR2 SFDVKD. The CDR3 sequence: CATSEGGGPSETQYF. The CDR3 nucleotides read TGTGCCACCAGTGAGGGGGGGGGCCCCTCAGAGACCCAGTACTTC.

The rearrangement uses TRBV29-1 and TRBJ2-3, with no clear D. Germline V CDR1 and CDR2: SQVTM, ANQGSEA. V lost 5 bases and J lost 2, with 11 bases in between. CDR3 length: 13 amino acids. The CDR3 here is CSVLGRHTDTQYF. The CDR3 region has the DNA TGCAGCGTTTTGGGCAGACACACAGATACGCAGTATTTT.

This sequence joins TRBV30 and TRBJ1-5, with no clear D. Germline CDR1 reads GTSNPN; CDR2 reads SVGIG (reference sequence). V was pared by 4 bases and J by 3 bases, with 10 bases between. The CDR3 has 13 amino acids. The CDR3 DNA sequence: TGTGCCTGGAAGCCCGGAGACAATCAGCCCCAGCATTTT. This gives the protein CAWKPGDNQPQHF. Looking up the rest from reference TRBV30 and TRBJ1-5 gives the full variable domain: SQTIHQWPATLVQPVGSPLSLECTVEGTSNPNLYWYRQAAGRGLQLLFYSVGIGQISSEVPQNLSASRPQDRQFILSSKKLLLSDSGFYLCAWKPGDNQPQHFGDGTRLSIL.